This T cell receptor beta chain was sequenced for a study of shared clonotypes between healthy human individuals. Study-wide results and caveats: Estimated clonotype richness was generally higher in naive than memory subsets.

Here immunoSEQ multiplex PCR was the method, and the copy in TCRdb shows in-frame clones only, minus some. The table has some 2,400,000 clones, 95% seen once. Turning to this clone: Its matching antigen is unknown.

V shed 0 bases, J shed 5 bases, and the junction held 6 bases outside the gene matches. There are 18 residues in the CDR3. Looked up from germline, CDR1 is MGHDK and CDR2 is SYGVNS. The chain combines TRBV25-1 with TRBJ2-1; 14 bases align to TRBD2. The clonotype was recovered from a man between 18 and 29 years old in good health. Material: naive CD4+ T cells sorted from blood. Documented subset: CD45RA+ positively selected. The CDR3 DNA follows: TGTGCCAGCAGTGAATATCCGAGACTAGCGGGAGGGGACAATGAGCAGTTCTTC. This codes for CASSEYPRLAGGDNEQFF.